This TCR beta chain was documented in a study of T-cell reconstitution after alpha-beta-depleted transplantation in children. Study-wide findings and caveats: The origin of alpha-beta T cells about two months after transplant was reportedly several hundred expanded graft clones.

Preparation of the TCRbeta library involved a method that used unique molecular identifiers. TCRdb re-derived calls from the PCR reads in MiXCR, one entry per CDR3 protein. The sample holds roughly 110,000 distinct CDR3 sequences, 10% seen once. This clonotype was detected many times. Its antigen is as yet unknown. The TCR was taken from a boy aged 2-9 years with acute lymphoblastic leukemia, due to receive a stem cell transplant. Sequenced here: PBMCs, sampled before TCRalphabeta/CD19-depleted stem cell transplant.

The CDR3 protein is CASSLQTGLTDTQYF. The CDR3 region has the DNA TGTGCCAGCAGCTTGCAGACAGGGCTTACAGATACGCAGTATTTT. V usage is TRBV5-6 and J usage is TRBJ2-3, with 7 bases lining up with TRBD1. This CDR3 is built from 15 residues. The V gene end was trimmed by 1 base and the J gene end by 3 bases; junction bases not matched to a gene: 5. The germline CDR1 and CDR2 sequences are SGHDT and YYEEEE.